This T cell receptor (beta chain) was found in a study of blood T cell repertoires in COVID-19. Study background: Nucleic acid was either cDNA or gDNA, and it came from T cells, B-cell-depleted T cells, or PBMCs.

Here immunoSEQ multiplex PCR was the method, and the copy in TCRdb shows in-frame clones only, minus some. The sample carries some 30,000 clones, 85% recorded once. The J segment lost 6 bases and the V segment lost 8 bases, leaving 8 bases of the junction unmatched. Germline CDR1 and CDR2: SNHLY and FYNNEI. There are 13 residues in the CDR3. The sequence was obtained from a woman aged 55-70 years with active COVID-19. This chain links TRBV2 with TRBJ1-2; 8 nucleotides match TRBD1. The sample comprised peripheral blood. The CDR3 nucleotides read TGTGCCAGCCTGGACAGGGAGGTCGATGGCTACACCTTC. The encoded protein is CASLDREVDGYTF.